This T cell receptor beta chain was retrieved from a study of T cell repertoires in cytomegalovirus infection. At the level of the study: Indicated by public TCR beta signatures were CMV infection and matching HLA type.

Study-wide findings and caveats: Identification of carriers of CMV plus the relevant HLA was performed using cumulative public TCR beta family frequency. Dominating the ex vivo response were HLA-C-restricted CMV-specific TCR beta clonotypes.

TCRdb passed the reads through MiXCR, listing each CDR3 protein once. The top ten clones hold more than 11% of a sample with 250,000 to 300,000 distinct CDR3 sequences, roughly 26% of them seen once. V was pared by 5 bases and J by 6 bases, with 9 bases of the junction left unmatched. CDR3 size: 14 residues. CDR1 and CDR2 from the germline V gene are SGHRS and YFSETQ. With respect to this clonotype: Its antigen is as yet unknown.

The origin of this receptor is a human donor in good health (CMV status not recorded). Some clones in this sample may be carry-over from other donors' samples. The chain joins TRBV5-1 to TRBJ2-5; 8 bases agree with TRBD1. Sequencing input: PBMCs. In DNA, the CDR3 is TGCGCCAGCAGAGAAGGACAGGGCTTGAAGACCCAGTACTTC. It codes for CASREGQGLKTQYF. The variable domain in full, with the rest retrieved from reference TRBV5-1 and TRBJ2-5, is KAGVTQTPRYLIKTRGQQVTLSCSPISGHRSVSWYQQTPGQGLQFLFEYFSETQRNKGNFPGRFSGRQFSNSRSEMNVSTLELGDSALYLCASREGQGLKTQYFGPGTRLLVL.